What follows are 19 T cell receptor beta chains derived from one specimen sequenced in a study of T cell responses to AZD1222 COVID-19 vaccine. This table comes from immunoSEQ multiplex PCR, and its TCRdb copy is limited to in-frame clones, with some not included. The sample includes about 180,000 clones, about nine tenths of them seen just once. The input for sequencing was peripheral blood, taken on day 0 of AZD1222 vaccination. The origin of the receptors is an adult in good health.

In DNA form, the CDR3 reads TGTGCCATCAGTGAGTCGTCGAACAGGAACTATGGCTACACCTTC. It translates to CAISESSNRNYGYTF. The chain is built from TRBV10-3 and TRBJ1-2; weak D call: TRBD1 (5 bases). The CDR3 covers 15 residues. The V end lost 0 bases, the J end lost 2 bases, and 10 bases lay between the germline ends. From germline, CDR1 is ENHRY and CDR2 SYGVKD.

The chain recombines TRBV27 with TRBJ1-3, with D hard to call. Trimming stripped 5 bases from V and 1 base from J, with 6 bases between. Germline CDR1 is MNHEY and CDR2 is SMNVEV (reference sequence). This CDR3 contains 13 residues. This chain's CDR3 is CASSSSSGNTIYF. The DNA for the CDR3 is TGTGCCAGCAGTAGTTCTTCTGGAAACACCATATATTTT.

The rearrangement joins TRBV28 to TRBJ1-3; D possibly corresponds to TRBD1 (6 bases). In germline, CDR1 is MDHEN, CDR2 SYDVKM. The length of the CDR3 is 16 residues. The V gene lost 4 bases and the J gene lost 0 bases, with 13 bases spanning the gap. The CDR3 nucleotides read TGTGCCAGCAGTTCCTCAGGGGCTCCCTCTGGAAACACCATATATTTT. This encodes CASSSSGAPSGNTIYF. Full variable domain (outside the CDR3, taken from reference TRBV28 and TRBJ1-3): DVKVTQSSRYLVKRTGEKVFLECVQDMDHENMFWYRQDPGLGLRLIYFSYDVKMKEKGDIPEGYSVSREKKERFSLILESASTNQTSMYLCASSSSGAPSGNTIYFGEGSWLTVV.

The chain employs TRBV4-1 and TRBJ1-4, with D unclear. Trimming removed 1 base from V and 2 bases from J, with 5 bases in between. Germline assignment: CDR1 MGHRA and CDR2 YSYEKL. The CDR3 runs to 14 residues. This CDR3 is CASSQVQTNEKLFF. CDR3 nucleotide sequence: TGCGCCAGCAGCCAAGTACAGACTAATGAAAAACTGTTTTTT.

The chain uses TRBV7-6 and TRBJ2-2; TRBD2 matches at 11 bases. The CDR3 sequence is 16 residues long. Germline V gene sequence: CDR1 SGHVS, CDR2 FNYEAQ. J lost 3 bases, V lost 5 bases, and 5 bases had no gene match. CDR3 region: CASSATSGGYTGELFF. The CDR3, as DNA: TGTGCCAGCAGCGCTACTAGCGGGGGTTACACCGGGGAGCTGTTTTTT. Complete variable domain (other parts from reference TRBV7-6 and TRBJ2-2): GAGVSQSPRYKVTKRGQDVALRCDPISGHVSLYWYRQALGQGPEFLTYFNYEAQQDKSGLPNDRFSAERPEGSISTLTIQRTEQRDSAMYRCASSATSGGYTGELFFGEGSRLTVL.

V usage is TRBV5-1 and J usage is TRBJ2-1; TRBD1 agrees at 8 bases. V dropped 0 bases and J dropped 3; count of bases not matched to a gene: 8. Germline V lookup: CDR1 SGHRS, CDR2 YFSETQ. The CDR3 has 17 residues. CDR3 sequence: CASSLAGTGGVYNEQFF. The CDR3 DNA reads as TGCGCCAGCAGCTTGGCCGGGACAGGTGGGGTCTACAATGAGCAGTTCTTC.

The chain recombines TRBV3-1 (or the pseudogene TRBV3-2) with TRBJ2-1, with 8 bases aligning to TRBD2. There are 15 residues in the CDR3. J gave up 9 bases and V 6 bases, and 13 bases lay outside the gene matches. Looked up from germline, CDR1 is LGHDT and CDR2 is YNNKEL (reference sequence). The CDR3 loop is CASSLSGVGHGEQFF. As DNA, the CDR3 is TGTGCCAGCAGTCTTAGCGGGGTCGGGCATGGTGAGCAGTTCTTC.

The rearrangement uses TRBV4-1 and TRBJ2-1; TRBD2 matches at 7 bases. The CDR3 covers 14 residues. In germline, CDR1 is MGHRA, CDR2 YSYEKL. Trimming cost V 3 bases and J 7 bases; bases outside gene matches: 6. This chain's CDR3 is CASSHRTRENEQFF. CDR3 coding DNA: TGCGCCAGCAGCCACCGGACTAGAGAGAATGAGCAGTTCTTC.

The CDR3 region is CASSLYFNEAFF. CDR3 coding DNA: TGTGCCAGCAGCTTATATTTTAATGAAGCTTTCTTT. This chain links TRBV7-9 with TRBJ1-1; D remains unclear. The ends were cut back, 2 bases at V and 7 bases at J, with 8 bases in the middle. The CDR3 loop spans 12 amino acids. Per germline, CDR1 SEHNR and CDR2 FQNEAQ (reference sequence).

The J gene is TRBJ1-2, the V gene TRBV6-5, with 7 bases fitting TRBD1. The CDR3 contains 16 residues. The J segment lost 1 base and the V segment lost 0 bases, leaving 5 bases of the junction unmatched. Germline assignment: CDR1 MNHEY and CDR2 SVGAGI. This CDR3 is CASSYSWTGNNYGYTF. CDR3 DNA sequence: TGTGCCAGCAGTTACTCCTGGACAGGCAATAACTATGGCTACACCTTC.

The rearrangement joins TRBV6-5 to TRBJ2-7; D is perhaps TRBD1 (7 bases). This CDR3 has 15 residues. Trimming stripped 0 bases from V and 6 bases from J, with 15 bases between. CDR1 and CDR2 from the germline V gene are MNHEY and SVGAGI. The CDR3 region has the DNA TGTGCCAGCAGTTACTCGTTGGAGGGGGCGGCCGAGCAGTACTTC. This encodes CASSYSLEGAAEQYF.

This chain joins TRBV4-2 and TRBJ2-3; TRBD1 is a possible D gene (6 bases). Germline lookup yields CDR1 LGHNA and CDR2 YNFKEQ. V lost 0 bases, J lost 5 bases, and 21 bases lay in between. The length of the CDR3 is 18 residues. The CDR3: CASSQDSVRGRNQDTQYF. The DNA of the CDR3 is TGTGCCAGCAGCCAAGATAGTGTCAGGGGACGGAATCAAGATACGCAGTATTTT.

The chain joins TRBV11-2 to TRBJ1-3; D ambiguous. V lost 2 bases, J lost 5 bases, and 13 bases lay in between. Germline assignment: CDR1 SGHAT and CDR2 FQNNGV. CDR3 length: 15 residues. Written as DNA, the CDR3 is TGTGCCAGCAGCTTACCCGGAGCCAAAAGAAACACCATATATTTT. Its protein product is CASSLPGAKRNTIYF.

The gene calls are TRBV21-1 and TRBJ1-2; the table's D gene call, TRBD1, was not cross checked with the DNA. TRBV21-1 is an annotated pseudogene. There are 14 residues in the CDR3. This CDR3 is CASSIRQVDYGYTF. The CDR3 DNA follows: TGTGCCAGCAGCATACGACAGGTAGACTATGGCTACACCTTC.

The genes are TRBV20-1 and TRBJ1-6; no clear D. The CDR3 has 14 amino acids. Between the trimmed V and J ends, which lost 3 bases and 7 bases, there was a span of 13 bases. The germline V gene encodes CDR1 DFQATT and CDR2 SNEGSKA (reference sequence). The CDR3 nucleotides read TGCAGTGCTAGTACCGGGTCTCGCAATTCACCCCTCCACTTT. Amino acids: CSASTGSRNSPLHF.

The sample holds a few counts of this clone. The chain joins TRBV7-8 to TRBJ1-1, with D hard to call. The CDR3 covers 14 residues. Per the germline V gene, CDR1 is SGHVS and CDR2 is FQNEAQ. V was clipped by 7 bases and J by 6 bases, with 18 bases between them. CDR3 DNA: TGTGCCAGCACCCCTCCCTCAGAGGCGGCTGAAGCTTTCTTT. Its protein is CASTPPSEAAEAFF.

The CDR3 loop reads CASSLNSRGSLTGELFF. CDR3 DNA: TGTGCCAGCAGCTTAAATAGTAGAGGCAGCCTAACCGGGGAGCTGTTTTTT. The rearrangement links TRBV7-3 to TRBJ2-2; no clear D. Trimming pared 1 base from V and 5 bases from J, leaving 17 bases between. The V gene's germline CDR1 is SGHTA and CDR2 FQGTGA. The CDR3 runs 17 residues.

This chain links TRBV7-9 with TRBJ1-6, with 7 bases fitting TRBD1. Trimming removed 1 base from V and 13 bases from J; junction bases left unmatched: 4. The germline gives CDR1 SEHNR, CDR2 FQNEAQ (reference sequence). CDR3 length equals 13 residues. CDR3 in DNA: TGTGCCAGCAGCTTAGGACAGGGCAATCCCCTCCACTTT. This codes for CASSLGQGNPLHF.

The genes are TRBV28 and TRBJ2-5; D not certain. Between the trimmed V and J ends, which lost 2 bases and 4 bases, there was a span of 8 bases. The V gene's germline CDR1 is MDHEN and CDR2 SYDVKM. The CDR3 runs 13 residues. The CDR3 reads CASSLPQIETQYF. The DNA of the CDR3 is TGTGCCAGCAGTTTACCCCAGATAGAGACCCAGTACTTC.